The following is a T cell receptor (beta chain) sequence with its context. This sample was included in a study of blood T cell repertoires in COVID-19. Overall study: COVID-19 samples from acute and convalescent phases originated in the United States, Italy and Spain.

This table comes from immunoSEQ multiplex PCR, and its TCRdb copy is limited to in-frame clones, with some not included. Among around 140,000 clones listed, around 84% were seen once. CDR3 size: 14 residues. Germline V gene data show CDR1 as MNHEY and CDR2 as SVGAGI. Unmatched junction bases numbered 12, after V lost 6 bases and J lost 7 bases. Sequenced material: peripheral blood. This sequence originates from a woman aged 55-70 years with acute or convalescent COVID-19. This chain joins TRBV6-5 and TRBJ2-7; 7 bases line up with TRBD1. CDR3 bases: TGTGCCAGCAGAACAATGACAGGGTGGGTTGAGCAGTACTTC. Translated, it gives CASRTMTGWVEQYF.